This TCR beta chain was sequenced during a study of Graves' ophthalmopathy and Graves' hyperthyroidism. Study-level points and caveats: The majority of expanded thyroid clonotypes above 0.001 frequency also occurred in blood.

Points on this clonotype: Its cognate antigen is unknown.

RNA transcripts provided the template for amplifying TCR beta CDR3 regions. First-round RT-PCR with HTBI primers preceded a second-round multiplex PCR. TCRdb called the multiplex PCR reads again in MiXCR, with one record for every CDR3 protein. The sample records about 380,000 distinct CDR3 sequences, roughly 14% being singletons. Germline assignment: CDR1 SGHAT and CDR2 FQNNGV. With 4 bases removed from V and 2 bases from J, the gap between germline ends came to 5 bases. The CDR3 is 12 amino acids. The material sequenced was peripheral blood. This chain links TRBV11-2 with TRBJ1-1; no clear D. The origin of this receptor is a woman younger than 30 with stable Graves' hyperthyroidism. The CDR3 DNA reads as TGTGCCAGCAGCTCGTATAACACTGAAGCTTTCTTT. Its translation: CASSSYNTEAFF.